This T cell receptor beta chain was identified in a study of blood T cell repertoires in COVID-19. Measured with immunoSEQ multiplex PCR; TCRdb has only the in-frame clones, and not every one. Among 150,000 to 180,000 clones listed, approximately 84% were seen once. The V and J ends lost 9 bases and 7 bases, in that order; junction bases with no gene match: 5. The CDR3 runs to 14 residues. Germline V lookup: CDR1 SNHLY, CDR2 FYNNEI. Patients of the Seattle cohort, enrolled during active infection, were followed longitudinally. Sequencing input: peripheral blood. The V gene is TRBV2, the J gene TRBJ2-1, with 14 bases lining up with TRBD2. This sequence was found in a woman aged 60-75 years with COVID-19, enrolled during active disease. The CDR3 protein is CASRTSGRKNEQFF. CDR3 DNA sequence: TGTGCCAGTCGGACTAGCGGGAGGAAGAATGAGCAGTTCTTC.